Shown below are 15 T cell receptor beta chains from a single sample sequenced in a study of blood T cell repertoires in COVID-19. Method: immunoSEQ multiplex PCR; TCRdb's copy keeps in-frame clones and lacks some. The sample carries about 180,000 clones, approximately 86% recorded once. Sequencing was done on a sample of peripheral blood. These receptors came from a woman in her thirties with active or convalescent COVID-19.

The chain has TRBV6-5 and TRBJ2-1; 8 bases align to TRBD2. This CDR3 spans 13 amino acids. CDR1 MNHEY and CDR2 SVGAGI come from the germline V gene. CDR3 sequence: CAVRRGAGNEQFF. For the CDR3, the DNA is TGTGCGGTTCGGCGGGGGGCCGGCAATGAGCAGTTCTTC.

V is TRBV3-1 (or the pseudogene TRBV3-2) and J is TRBJ2-3; 8 bases match TRBD1. The CDR3 has 14 residues. Germline V gene lookup returns CDR1 LGHDT and CDR2 YNNKEL (reference sequence). J lost 2 bases, V lost 4 bases, and 2 bases had no gene match. CDR3 amino acids: CASSRTGNTDTQYF. For the CDR3, the DNA is TGTGCCAGCAGCCGGACAGGGAACACAGATACGCAGTATTTT.

The chain joins TRBV9 to TRBJ2-1; TRBD2 agrees at 8 bases. Germline V gene data show CDR1 as SGDLS and CDR2 as YYNGEE. J lost 1 base, V lost 2 bases, and 5 bases had no gene match. The length of the CDR3 is 16 residues. CDR3 sequence (DNA): TGTGCCAGCAGCGTTTTCCAGCGGGGGTCCTACAATGAGCAGTTCTTC. This codes for CASSVFQRGSYNEQFF.

This sequence joins TRBV3-1 (or the pseudogene TRBV3-2) and TRBJ2-5; 9 bases line up with TRBD2. The CDR3 sequence is 17 residues long. V lost 2 bases, J lost 1 base, and 8 bases stayed unmatched. Germline V CDR1 and CDR2: LGHDT, YNNKEL (reference sequence). CDR3 sequence (DNA): TGTGCCAGCAGCCAATGGCGGGGTAGCGGGGGCCAAGAGACCCAGTACTTC. Protein: CASSQWRGSGGQETQYF.

The table lists this clone with a count of one. This chain connects TRBV6-4 to TRBJ2-1; 9 bases map to TRBD2. The germline gives CDR1 MRHNA, CDR2 SNTAGT. The V segment lost 2 bases and the J segment 7 bases; nucleotides outside the gene matches: 9. CDR3 length equals 16 residues. The DNA for the CDR3 is TGTGCCAGCAGTGACGGAAGCGGGGGGCCGTGGAATGAGCAGTTCTTC. Translating it yields CASSDGSGGPWNEQFF.

The chain is built from TRBV5-1 and TRBJ1-1, with D unresolved. Trimming pared 1 base from V and 1 base from J, leaving 5 bases between. CDR1 and CDR2 (germline): SGHRS, YFSETQ. The CDR3 has 13 amino acids. CDR3 sequence reads: CASSLSKNTEAFF. CDR3 DNA sequence: TGCGCCAGCAGCTTGTCAAAGAACACTGAAGCTTTCTTT.

This chain joins TRBV3-1 (or the pseudogene TRBV3-2) and TRBJ2-3; 9 positions agree with TRBD1. From germline, CDR1 is LGHDT and CDR2 YNNKEL (reference sequence). V lost 2 bases to trimming and J lost 6 bases; unmatched junction nucleotides: 9. CDR3 length: 16 residues. CDR3 residues: CASSQNYRGRGDTQYF. CDR3 coding DNA: TGTGCCAGCAGCCAAAATTACAGGGGGCGAGGGGATACGCAGTATTTT.

V is TRBV28 and J is TRBJ1-1; TRBD1 might be the D (5 bases). The V end was cut by 6 bases, the J end by 4 bases, with 12 bases between. The CDR3 spans 13 residues. Germline loops: CDR1 MDHEN, CDR2 SYDVKM. The CDR3: CASRGPQGTEAFF. CDR3 in DNA: TGTGCCAGCAGGGGGCCCCAGGGCACTGAAGCTTTCTTT.

Details on this clone: Since a much larger clone is just one base distant, this may be a read error. The chain couples TRBV5-1 to TRBJ2-2; TRBD2 agrees at 9 bases. From germline, CDR1 is SGHRS and CDR2 YFSETQ. The V segment lost 5 bases and the J segment 7 bases; nucleotides outside the gene matches: 12. The CDR3 is 16 amino acids. The CDR3 reads CASRRTRGGAVGELFF. CDR3 sequence (DNA): TGCGCCAGCAGGCGGACTCGCGGGGGGGCCGTCGGGGAGCTGTTTTTT.

This chain joins TRBV6-2 or TRBV6-3 and TRBJ2-7; 7 bases agree with TRBD1. The CDR3 is made up of 15 amino acids. The V and J ends lost 4 bases and 6 bases, in that order; junction bases with no gene match: 12. Germline V gene lookup returns CDR1 MNHEY and CDR2 SVGEGT. CDR3 sequence (DNA): TGTGCCAGCAGTTTCTCTAGAGGGGGCTCGAGCGAGCAGTACTTC. The encoded protein is CASSFSRGGSSEQYF.

This clone was seen more than once but under ten times. The chain carries TRBV27 and TRBJ1-5, with TRBD1 as a possible D gene (6 bases). V lost 5 bases and J 4 bases, leaving 15 bases between the germline ends. CDR1 is MNHEY, CDR2 SMNVEV, per germline (reference sequence). The CDR3 sequence is 15 residues long. The CDR3 here is CASSVYGGANQPQHF. The CDR3 coding sequence is TGTGCCAGCAGTGTCTACGGGGGGGCGAATCAGCCCCAGCATTTT.

The sample holds a few counts of this clone. The chain couples TRBV29-1 to TRBJ2-7, with a tentative D call TRBD1 (5 bases). Germline V gene sequence: CDR1 SQVTM, CDR2 ANQGSEA. V was shortened by 8 bases and J by 0 bases, with 11 bases between the two germline ends. The CDR3 contains 12 residues. The CDR3 region is CSTADSSYEQYF. CDR3 coding DNA: TGCAGCACCGCCGACAGCTCCTACGAGCAGTACTTC.

The rearrangement links TRBV7-9 to TRBJ2-7; D gene uncertain. This CDR3 is 13 amino acids long. V lost 1 base, J lost 3 bases, and 7 bases lay in between. In germline, CDR1 is SEHNR, CDR2 FQNEAQ (reference sequence). CDR3 coding DNA: TGTGCCAGCAGCTTAGTCGACATCTACGAGCAGTACTTC. Protein sequence: CASSLVDIYEQYF. Using reference TRBV7-9 and TRBJ2-7 for the parts outside the CDR3, the full variable domain is DTGVSQNPRHKITKRGQNVTFRCDPISEHNRLYWYRQTLGQGPEFLTYFQNEAQLEKSRLLSDRFSAERPKGSFSTLEIQRTEQGDSAMYLCASSLVDIYEQYFGPGTRLTVT.

This chain links TRBV7-8 with TRBJ2-7, with 13 bases that match TRBD2. The V gene end was trimmed by 0 bases and the J gene end by 4 bases; junction bases not matched to a gene: 0. In germline, CDR1 is SGHVS, CDR2 FQNEAQ. This CDR3 is built from 15 residues. This CDR3 reads CASSLATSGGYEQYF. The CDR3 DNA sequence: TGTGCCAGCAGCTTAGCGACTAGCGGGGGGTACGAGCAGTACTTC.

This rearrangement joins TRBV7-9 to TRBJ2-4; TRBD1 might be the D (6 bases). Trimming removed 4 bases from V and 0 bases from J, with 13 bases in between. The CDR3 extends over 16 amino acids. Germline lookup yields CDR1 SEHNR and CDR2 FQNEAQ (reference sequence). CDR3 nucleotide sequence: TGTGCCAGCAGCTCTAGGGCAGGGGTAGCCAAAAACATTCAGTACTTC. Protein sequence: CASSSRAGVAKNIQYF.